The 11 T cell receptor beta chains below come from one sample, sequenced in a study of T-cell memory formation after mild COVID-19. TCRdb itself ran the 5' RACE reads through MiXCR, one entry per CDR3 protein. The sample has roughly 130,000 distinct CDR3 sequences, about 6.5% seen once. The specimen sequenced was PBMCs or a T cell subset sorted from them (not recorded which). All receptors derive from an adult woman who had mild COVID-19 (a few samples of this study predate the infection). Cell type and time point are not known.

This clonotype was seen repeatedly, ten times or more. J is TRBJ2-3 and V is TRBV7-6; D is perhaps TRBD1 or TRBD2 (5 bases each). The CDR3 loop spans 16 amino acids. Germline CDR1 reads SGHVS; CDR2 reads FNYEAQ. The V end was cut by 5 bases, the J end by 3 bases, with 18 bases between. CDR3 amino acids: CASSQQGAGVTDTQYF. CDR3 DNA sequence: TGTGCCAGCAGCCAGCAGGGAGCTGGGGTAACAGATACGCAGTATTTT.

This clonotype was observed at least ten times. The chain recombines TRBV6-5 with TRBJ2-1; TRBD2 might be the D (6 bases). Germline CDR1 and CDR2: MNHEY and SVGAGI. This CDR3 comprises 11 residues. V lost 4 bases, J lost 15 bases, and 13 bases lay in between. The CDR3 nucleotides are TGTGCCAGCAGTTTAAACGGACTACCGTTCTTC. Translating gives CASSLNGLPFF.

Only a few counts were recorded for this clonotype. The rearrangement joins TRBV6-2 or TRBV6-3 to TRBJ2-1; D call uncertain. The CDR3 is 15 amino acids. CDR1 MNHEY and CDR2 SVGEGT come from the germline V gene. Trimming left V 6 bases short and J 2 bases short, with 14 bases between. Here the CDR3 reads CASSMKRLTYNEQFF. The DNA for the CDR3 is TGTGCCAGCAGCATGAAAAGATTGACCTACAATGAGCAGTTCTTC.

This rearrangement joins TRBV12-3 or TRBV12-4 to TRBJ1-4; D not certain. The ends were cut back, 3 bases at V and 5 bases at J, with 7 bases in the middle. The CDR3 contains 13 residues. The CDR3 loop reads CASSFGQNEKLFF. For the CDR3, the DNA is TGTGCCAGCAGTTTCGGGCAGAATGAAAAACTGTTTTTT.

In this sample, this clonotype turned up many times. V gene TRBV30 combines with J gene TRBJ2-1, with a weak D call TRBD2 (6 bases). Per the germline V gene, CDR1 is GTSNPN and CDR2 is SVGIG (reference sequence). The CDR3 covers 14 residues. V gave up 2 bases and J gave up 2 bases, with 10 bases separating them. CDR3 in amino acids: CAWSSGVPYNEQFF. The CDR3 bases are TGTGCCTGGAGTTCGGGGGTACCCTACAATGAGCAGTTCTTC.

The chain has TRBV7-9 and TRBJ1-2; D is undetermined. The V gene lost 1 base and the J gene lost 2 bases, with 8 bases spanning the gap. Germline values: CDR1 SEHNR, CDR2 FQNEAQ (reference sequence). The CDR3 loop spans 14 amino acids. CDR3 residues: CASSLGTSNYGYTF. The CDR3 DNA follows: TGTGCCAGCAGCTTAGGGACCTCCAACTATGGCTACACCTTC. Full variable domain (rest looked up from reference TRBV7-9 and TRBJ1-2): DTGVSQNPRHKITKRGQNVTFRCDPISEHNRLYWYRQTLGQGPEFLTYFQNEAQLEKSRLLSDRFSAERPKGSFSTLEIQRTEQGDSAMYLCASSLGTSNYGYTFGSGTRLTVV.

The CDR3 DNA follows: TGCGCCAGCAGCCTGGGGAGACAGGCCTACGAGCAGTACTTC. Encoded protein: CASSLGRQAYEQYF. V is TRBV5-1 and J is TRBJ2-7; tentative D call: TRBD1 (6 bases). The CDR3 has 14 residues. Germline assignment: CDR1 SGHRS and CDR2 YFSETQ. The V and J ends lost 4 bases and 2 bases respectively, with 13 bases between them.

There are a few counts of this clonotype. This sequence joins TRBV2 and TRBJ2-5; D might be TRBD1 or TRBD2, each matching 5 bases. The CDR3 covers 14 residues. Germline CDR1 is SNHLY and CDR2 is FYNNEI. The V end was cut by 2 bases, the J end by 4 bases, with 11 bases between. The CDR3 protein is CASSELGVGETQYF. The CDR3 DNA sequence: TGTGCCAGCAGTGAATTGGGGGTTGGAGAGACCCAGTACTTC.

In its sample, this clonotype was seen a few times. This chain uses TRBV24-1 with TRBJ1-2, with 9 bases identical to TRBD1. V shed 2 bases, J shed 3 bases, and the junction held 9 bases outside the gene matches. The length of the CDR3 is 17 residues. Per the germline V gene, CDR1 is KGHDR and CDR2 is SFDVKD. CDR3 in amino acids: CATSDYGGQGRHYGYTF. Here the CDR3 DNA reads TGTGCCACCAGTGATTACGGGGGACAGGGCAGGCACTATGGCTACACCTTC.

In the case of this clonotype: It may be a read error: a sequence one base away is much more abundant. CDR3 DNA sequence: TGCAGTGCTAGAGCCGGACGGACGAACACCGGGGAGCTGTTTTTT. Amino acids: CSARAGRTNTGELFF. The V call is TRBV20-1, the J call TRBJ2-2; D gene uncertain. Trimming removed 1 base from V and 0 bases from J, with 9 bases in between. Germline CDR1 DFQATT, CDR2 SNEGSKA (reference sequence). The CDR3 is 15 residues long.

There are many counts of this clonotype. The chain uses TRBV5-1 and TRBJ2-7; D call uncertain. Germline CDR1 is SGHRS and CDR2 is YFSETQ. V gave up 4 bases and J gave up 2 bases, with 19 bases separating them. The CDR3 extends over 16 amino acids. The CDR3 DNA reads TGCGCCAGCAGCCCCTCCAACAGAGCGAAGGCCTACGAGCAGTACTTC. Protein sequence: CASSPSNRAKAYEQYF.